The rows below give T cell receptor beta chains drawn from one sample of a study of T cell responses to AZD1222 COVID-19 vaccine. Only in-frame clones appear in the TCRdb table, and some are missing; sequencing was by immunoSEQ multiplex PCR. The data contain 120,000 or so clones, 85% to 90% of them singletons. Sample: peripheral blood, taken on day 0 of AZD1222 vaccination. Receptor source: an adult in good health. Both conserved end residues are trimmed from each CDR3. The order of the fields is D gene, J gene, V gene, clone size, CDR3 protein. A D gene is named only where the DNA matches it firmly. Some rows have no size entry. The others give once, few or many, or a class for an expanded clone.

>TRBD1|TRBJ1-2|TRBV7-9|.
ASRPGTGFYGYT
>.|TRBJ2-7|TRBV18|.
ASSPQGQASYEQY
>TRBD1|TRBJ1-2|TRBV27|.
ASSGQDGRYGYT
>.|TRBJ1-1|TRBV28|.
ASSLRGGWWGTEAF
>.|TRBJ1-1|TRBV4-2|.
ASSQEWGPDWFTEAF
>TRBD2|TRBJ2-2|TRBV7-9|.
ASVRLAGGGGELF
>TRBD2|TRBJ2-3|TRBV4-1|.
ASSQGAGGKSTDTQY
>.|TRBJ1-2|TRBV6-5|.
ASSYKGVPLYGYT
>TRBD1|TRBJ2-2|TRBV5-1|.
ASSLEGQAITGELF
>.|TRBJ1-1|TRBV2|.
ASSERRTAMNTEAF
>.|TRBJ1-5|TRBV4-3|.
ASSQDHAGLVYSNQPQH
>.|TRBJ1-1|TRBV10-3|.
ATGVGTEAF
>TRBD1|TRBJ2-7|TRBV18|few
ASSLGQAYYEQY
>.|TRBJ2-1|TRBV7-8|.
ASSLGDYNEQF
>TRBD2|TRBJ2-7|TRBV7-6|.
ASSLYIALAGGKNEQY
>.|TRBJ2-2|TRBV19|.
ASSIAANTGELF
>TRBD1|TRBJ2-7|TRBV12-5|.
AVGQGVSYEQY
>.|TRBJ2-2|TRBV15|.
ATSERRNTGELF
>TRBD1|TRBJ1-2|TRBV6-2/TRBV6-3|.
ASSYMGQSYGYT
>.|TRBJ2-1|TRBV11-3|once
ASSLEGGPISEQF
>.|TRBJ2-1|TRBV24-1|.
ATSDLGEQF
>.|TRBJ2-1|TRBV12-3/TRBV12-4|.
ASSLVDFEQF